Shown below are 26 T cell receptor beta chains from a single sample sequenced in a study of Ad26.COV2.S vaccination and SARS-CoV-2 variants. Only in-frame clones appear in the TCRdb table, and some are missing; sequencing was by immunoSEQ multiplex PCR. This sample has about 350,000 clones; around 90% occur once, and the top ten carry roughly 3.9%. The starting material was peripheral blood, obtained after recovery from COVID-19. The receptor set was obtained from a human donor who had recovered from COVID-19.

The chain is built from TRBV18 and TRBJ1-2; TRBD1 matches 7 bases. CDR3 size: 14 residues. Trimming took 4 bases from V and 6 from J; bases not matched to a gene: 8. Germline V gene lookup returns CDR1 KGHSH and CDR2 LQKENI. CDR3 sequence: CASSRQTGEDGYTF. CDR3 bases: TGTGCCAGCTCACGACAAACAGGGGAGGATGGCTACACCTTC.

The genes are TRBV6-5 and TRBJ2-1, with D hard to call. The CDR3 has 10 residues. Per germline, CDR1 MNHEY and CDR2 SVGAGI. The V end lost 7 bases, the J end lost 6 bases, and 4 bases lay between the germline ends. The CDR3 sequence is CASISNEQFF. The CDR3 nucleotides are TGTGCCAGCATTTCCAATGAGCAGTTCTTC.

This chain uses TRBV18 with TRBJ1-1, with TRBD1 matching over 8 bases. Trimming removed 3 bases from V and 1 base from J; junction bases left unmatched: 10. This CDR3 spans 17 amino acids. Germline CDR1 reads KGHSH; CDR2 reads LQKENI. In nucleotides, the CDR3 is TGTGCCAGCTCACCCGTCTCGACAGGGGTGAAGAACACTGAAGCTTTCTTT. The encoded protein is CASSPVSTGVKNTEAFF.

This clone was counted once. In DNA, the CDR3 is TGTGCCATCAGTGAGGACAGTCTCACTAACTATGGCTACACCTTC. Translating it yields CAISEDSLTNYGYTF. The genes are TRBV10-3 and TRBJ1-2; the D gene is possibly TRBD1 (5 bases). Germline lookup yields CDR1 ENHRY and CDR2 SYGVKD. This CDR3 is 15 amino acids long. V dropped 2 bases and J dropped 0 bases, with 10 bases sitting between them.

This chain connects TRBV19 to TRBJ2-7, with 10 bases aligning to TRBD1. Germline V gives CDR1 LNHDA, CDR2 SQIVND (reference sequence). Trimming at V came to 2 bases and at J to 1 base, leaving 5 bases not matched to a gene. This CDR3 region has 16 residues. CDR3 nucleotide sequence: TGTGCCAGTAGTATAAGTGCGGGACAGGGGTCCTACGAGCAGTACTTC. It yields the protein CASSISAGQGSYEQYF.

This sequence joins TRBV7-9 and TRBJ2-1; the match to TRBD1 covers 8 bases. Looked up from germline, CDR1 is SEHNR and CDR2 is FQNEAQ (reference sequence). After removal of 8 bases from V and 3 bases from J, the junction contained 6 bases not matched to a gene. The CDR3 is made up of 14 amino acids. CDR3: CASGGGTGYNEQFF. The CDR3 DNA reads as TGTGCCAGCGGAGGCGGGACAGGCTACAATGAGCAGTTCTTC.

The rearrangement joins TRBV3-1 (or the pseudogene TRBV3-2) to TRBJ1-3; no clear D gene. Germline CDR1 reads LGHDT; CDR2 reads YNNKEL (reference sequence). The V end lost 1 base, the J end lost 3 bases, and 10 bases lay between the germline ends. The CDR3 sequence is 15 residues long. CDR3 nucleotide sequence: TGTGCCAGCAGCCAAGGCCGGACTGGTGGAAACACCATATATTTT. This codes for CASSQGRTGGNTIYF.

The rearrangement uses TRBV7-2 and TRBJ2-1; a possible D gene is TRBD1 (6 bases). The V end lost 2 bases, the J end lost 8 bases, and 19 bases lay between the germline ends. The CDR3 loop spans 16 amino acids. Germline V gene data show CDR1 as SGHTA and CDR2 as FQGNSA. The CDR3 loop is CASSLRPDSVRDEQFF. The CDR3 DNA reads as TGTGCCAGCAGCTTACGTCCGGACAGTGTAAGGGATGAGCAGTTCTTC. Supplemented by reference TRBV7-2 and TRBJ2-1, the full variable domain reads GAGVSQSPSNKVTEKGKDVELRCDPISGHTALYWYRQSLGQGLEFLIYFQGNSAPDKSGLPSDRFSAERTGGSVSTLTIQRTQQEDSAVYLCASSLRPDSVRDEQFFGPGTRLTVL.

The chain recombines TRBV6-6 with TRBJ1-1; D is undetermined. Germline loops: CDR1 MNHNY, CDR2 SVGAGI (reference sequence). The CDR3 is made up of 15 amino acids. The V end lost 2 bases, the J end lost 5 bases, and 15 bases lay between the germline ends. The CDR3 is CASSYVAGFGTEAFF. Here the CDR3 DNA reads TGTGCCAGCAGTTACGTAGCGGGGTTTGGTACTGAAGCTTTCTTT.

The chain combines TRBV27 with TRBJ2-1, with TRBD2 as a possible D gene (6 bases). This CDR3 contains 16 residues. The V end was cut by 5 bases, the J end by 0 bases, with 14 bases between. Germline CDR1 is MNHEY and CDR2 is SMNVEV (reference sequence). CDR3 bases: TGTGCCAGCAGTCCTAGGACTACCAGCTCCTACAATGAGCAGTTCTTC. As protein: CASSPRTTSSYNEQFF.

The V call is TRBV4-3, the J call TRBJ1-4; 10 bases fit TRBD1. The V and J ends lost 7 bases and 2 bases, in that order; junction bases with no gene match: 4. This CDR3 spans 15 amino acids. Germline V gives CDR1 LGHNA, CDR2 YSLEER. CDR3 loop: CASTRQGATNEKLFF. The DNA of the CDR3 is TGCGCCAGCACTCGACAGGGGGCTACTAATGAAAAACTGTTTTTT.

The chain uses TRBV10-3 and TRBJ1-4; D remains unclear. This CDR3 has 13 amino acids. Germline values: CDR1 ENHRY, CDR2 SYGVKD. Between the trimmed V and J ends, which lost 7 bases and 3 bases, there was a span of 9 bases. DNA of the CDR3: TGTGCCATCAAATCCGGGGCTAATGAAAAACTGTTTTTT. Translation: CAIKSGANEKLFF.

This sequence joins TRBV6-2 or TRBV6-3 and TRBJ1-1; D is possibly TRBD1 (5 bases). The CDR3 totals 16 residues. Germline V CDR1 and CDR2: MNHEY, SVGEGT. The ends were cut back, 4 bases at V and 1 base at J, with 16 bases in the middle. For the CDR3, the DNA is TGTGCCAGCAGTTGGGTGTCGGGACTTCCGAACACTGAAGCTTTCTTT. This codes for CASSWVSGLPNTEAFF.

This rearrangement joins TRBV19 to TRBJ2-5; D gene unclear. The V gene's germline CDR1 is LNHDA and CDR2 SQIVND (reference sequence). Between the trimmed V and J ends, which lost 0 bases and 6 bases, there was a span of 8 bases. The CDR3 spans 13 residues. The CDR3 nucleotides are TGTGCCAGTAGTATAGAGGACGCAAAGACCCAGTACTTC. This codes for CASSIEDAKTQYF.

The chain has TRBV7-9 and TRBJ1-5, with 7 bases matching TRBD1. Germline loops: CDR1 SEHNR, CDR2 FQNEAQ (reference sequence). The CDR3 loop spans 14 amino acids. The J segment lost 6 bases and the V segment lost 4 bases, leaving 6 bases of the junction unmatched. CDR3 amino acids: CASSSQGNSQPQHF. The CDR3 DNA sequence: TGTGCCAGCAGCTCACAGGGGAATAGTCAGCCCCAGCATTTT.

This clone was observed a single time. The chain has TRBV2 and TRBJ2-5, with 12 bases matching TRBD1. CDR1 is SNHLY, CDR2 FYNNEI, per germline. Losses at the gene ends were 7 bases for V and 5 bases for J; bases not matched to a gene: 5. CDR3 length equals 14 residues. DNA of the CDR3: TGTGCCAGCACCGGGACAGGGGGCAGGGAGACCCAGTACTTC. Translated, it gives CASTGTGGRETQYF.

This clone has a single count. J is TRBJ2-4 and V is TRBV19; D may match TRBD1 or TRBD2 (5 bases each). The V gene lost 4 bases and the J gene lost 0 bases, with 10 bases spanning the gap. The V gene's germline CDR1 is LNHDA and CDR2 SQIVND (reference sequence). The CDR3 length is 15 residues. CDR3 residues: CASSRETEAKNIQYF. In nucleotides, the CDR3 is TGTGCCAGTAGTAGGGAGACAGAAGCCAAAAACATTCAGTACTTC.

The J gene is TRBJ1-4, the V gene TRBV15, with no clear D. V was clipped by 0 bases and J by 5 bases, with 7 bases between them. The V gene's germline CDR1 is LNHNV and CDR2 YYDKDF (reference sequence). This CDR3 is built from 14 residues. In nucleotides, the CDR3 is TGTGCCACCAGCAGAGAAGGGAGAAATGAAAAACTGTTTTTT. Encoded protein: CATSREGRNEKLFF.

The V gene is TRBV10-1, the J gene TRBJ1-2; D uncertain. CDR1 is WNHNN, CDR2 SYGVQD, per germline (reference sequence). The V end was cut by 2 bases, the J end by 1 base, with 5 bases between. The CDR3 consists of 13 residues. This chain's CDR3 is CASSERRNYGYTF. For the CDR3, the DNA is TGCGCCAGCAGTGAGCGCCGTAACTATGGCTACACCTTC.

The V and J genes are TRBV4-3 and TRBJ1-2, with 12 bases lining up with TRBD1. The germline gives CDR1 LGHNA, CDR2 YSLEER. Trimming at V came to 4 bases and at J to 7 bases, leaving 4 bases not matched to a gene. The CDR3 totals 14 residues. CDR3 DNA sequence: TGCGCCAGCAGCCGGGGACAGGGGGCGGGTGGCTACACCTTC. Translating it yields CASSRGQGAGGYTF.

Notes on this clone: The sample carries other DNA sequences with the same CDR3. The chain combines TRBV5-1 with TRBJ2-3, with D unclear. CDR1 and CDR2 (germline): SGHRS, YFSETQ. V shed 0 bases and J shed 2 bases, with 7 bases lying between them. This CDR3 comprises 14 residues. CDR3 nucleotides: TGCGCCAGCAGCTTGGGGGCTGTCACAGATACGCAGTATTTT. Translation: CASSLGAVTDTQYF.

The CDR3 sequence is CASMTQGVVETQYF. CDR3 in DNA: TGTGCCAGCATGACTCAGGGGGTCGTGGAGACCCAGTACTTC. The J gene is TRBJ2-5, the V gene TRBV2; 7 nucleotides agree with TRBD1. V lost 7 bases and J lost 5; bases outside the gene matches: 10. Germline V lookup: CDR1 SNHLY, CDR2 FYNNEI. CDR3 length: 14 amino acids. Full variable domain (outside the CDR3, taken from reference TRBV2 and TRBJ2-5): EPEVTQTPSHQVTQMGQEVILRCVPISNHLYFYWYRQILGQKVEFLVSFYNNEISEKSEIFDDQFSVERPDGSNFTLKIRSTKLEDSAMYFCASMTQGVVETQYFGPGTRLLVL.

The chain links TRBV10-1 to TRBJ2-1; D ambiguous. Trimming removed 7 bases at V and 6 bases at J, with 10 bases between. There are 12 residues in the CDR3. Germline CDR1 and CDR2: WNHNN and SYGVQD (reference sequence). CDR3 in DNA: TGCGCCAGCACCCCTGAGTGCAATGAGCAGTTCTTC. Amino acids: CASTPECNEQFF.

The gene calls are TRBV12-3 or TRBV12-4 and TRBJ1-1; no definite D call. The CDR3 covers 13 residues. Trimming removed 5 bases at V and 0 bases at J, with 7 bases between. Here the CDR3 reads CASSGRVNTEAFF. Written as DNA, the CDR3 is TGTGCCAGCAGTGGACGGGTGAACACTGAAGCTTTCTTT.

The V gene is TRBV27, the J gene TRBJ2-7, with D perhaps matching TRBD2 (6 bases). The CDR3 spans 14 residues. Germline CDR1 MNHEY, CDR2 SMNVEV (reference sequence). Trimming shortened V by 5 bases and J by 0 bases, and 11 bases separated the two germline ends. As DNA, the CDR3 is TGTGCCAGCAGTCCCGGACTAAGCTCCTACGAGCAGTACTTC. Its translation: CASSPGLSSYEQYF.

The CDR3 DNA reads as TGTGCCAGCAGCTTGGATGCAGGTTTGACTTTCTTT. Translation: CASSLDAGLTFF. The rearrangement uses TRBV5-5 and TRBJ1-1; D is unclear. In germline, CDR1 is SGHKS, CDR2 YYEKEE (reference sequence). Trimming removed 0 bases from V and 12 bases from J, with 12 bases in between. The CDR3 spans 12 residues.